This is a list of T cell receptor beta chains from one sample in a study of T cell repertoires in cytomegalovirus infection. Their antigens are not known. TCRdb reanalysed the reads using MiXCR and keeps one entry per CDR3 protein. The repertoire holds a few hundred thousand distinct CDR3 sequences, with almost 40% as singletons. Source: cultured PBMCs, taken from culture after CMV antigen stimulation. The receptors here all came from a human donor in good health (CMV status not recorded). Some clones in this sample may be carry-over from other donors' samples. The CDR3 runs from the conserved cysteine through the conserved F or W. The order of the fields is CDR3 length, J gene, V gene, D gene, clone size, CDR3 protein, CDR3 DNA. The D gene is left open where the match is weak. Only part of the rows carry a size: once, few, many, or a class if the clone is expanded.

15 | TRBJ2-2 | TRBV7-2 | TRBD1 | few | CASSSRDRGMGELFF | TGTGCCAGCAGTTCCCGGGACAGGGGTATGGGGGAGCTGTTTTTT
16 | TRBJ1-2 | TRBV7-9 | - | - | CASSFSLEAGKGGYTF | TGTGCCAGCAGCTTCTCTTTAGAGGCAGGGAAGGGTGGCTACACCTTC
14 | TRBJ2-7 | TRBV7-2 | TRBD1 | few | CASSLLGTVYEQYF | TGTGCCAGCAGCTTACTCGGGACAGTTTACGAGCAGTACTTC
14 | TRBJ1-1 | TRBV2 | - | - | CASSELQWNTEAFF | TGTGCCAGCAGTGAGCTACAGTGGAACACTGAAGCTTTCTTT
14 | TRBJ1-2 | TRBV7-4 | - | - | CASSFGGSLRGYTF | TGTGCCAGCAGCTTTGGAGGCAGTCTACGTGGCTACACCTTC
13 | TRBJ2-2 | TRBV19 | TRBD2 | - | CASSSSGGRELFF | TGTGCCAGTAGTTCCAGCGGGGGGCGGGAGCTGTTTTTT
17 | TRBJ2-4 | TRBV27 | - | few | CASSFTSGQGEANIQYF | TGTGCCAGCAGTTTTACATCCGGGCAGGGTGAGGCAAACATTCAGTACTTC
16 | TRBJ2-1 | TRBV19 | TRBD2 | - | CASSLPGGSRFNEQFF | TGTGCCAGTAGTCTTCCCGGCGGGAGCCGCTTCAATGAGCAGTTCTTC
15 | TRBJ1-6 | TRBV6-6 | - | - | CASSYSKQGGSPLHF | TGTGCCAGCAGTTACTCGAAACAGGGAGGGTCACCCCTCCACTTT
14 | TRBJ2-7 | TRBV7-2 | - | few | CASSPLSGVYEQYF | TGTGCCAGCAGCCCCCTCTCGGGGGTTTACGAGCAGTACTTC
17 | TRBJ2-3 | TRBV4-1 | - | once | CASSQESGQSVTDTQYF | TGCGCCAGCAGCCAAGAAAGTGGACAGTCGGTCACAGATACGCAGTATTTT
14 | TRBJ2-5 | TRBV19 | TRBD1 | - | CASSTRQGMKTQYF | TGTGCCAGTAGTACGCGACAGGGTATGAAGACCCAGTACTTC
14 | TRBJ2-1 | TRBV7-2 | - | few | CASSSRAGFNEQFF | TGTGCCAGCAGCTCCCGCGCGGGGTTCAATGAGCAGTTCTTC
15 | TRBJ1-1 | TRBV7-2 | TRBD1 | few | CASSLDSGGIGRAFF | TGTGCCAGCAGCTTAGATTCAGGGGGGATCGGTAGGGCTTTCTTT
16 | TRBJ2-1 | TRBV6-6 | TRBD2 | few | CASSSTLAGGTNEQFF | TGTGCCAGCAGTTCTACCCTAGCGGGAGGCACCAATGAGCAGTTCTTC
19 | TRBJ2-7 | TRBV7-6 | TRBD2 | - | CASSLEGTLGSGRAGEQYF | TGTGCCAGCAGCTTAGAGGGGACCCTGGGGAGCGGGAGGGCCGGCGAGCAGTACTTC
14 | TRBJ2-3 | TRBV7-2 | - | - | CASSQVHGRDTQYF | TGTGCCAGCAGCCAGGTACACGGCAGGGATACGCAGTATTTT
13 | TRBJ2-5 | TRBV6-1 | - | - | CASSEGLSSSQYF | TGTGCCAGCAGTGAGGGACTGAGTAGTTCCCAGTACTTC
16 | TRBJ2-3 | TRBV6-6 | TRBD2 | - | CASRGGLRLAGDTQYF | TGTGCCAGCAGAGGGGGCCTCCGACTAGCGGGAGATACGCAGTATTTT
14 | TRBJ2-7 | TRBV7-6 | - | once | CASSPATGPYEQYF | TGTGCCAGCAGCCCAGCGACTGGACCCTACGAGCAGTACTTC
15 | TRBJ1-3 | TRBV7-9 | - | - | CASRPGQFPGNTIYF | TGTGCCAGCAGGCCCGGACAGTTCCCTGGAAACACCATATATTTT
14 | TRBJ2-7 | TRBV2 | TRBD1 | - | CASRTTGTGGEQYF | TGTGCCAGCAGAACCACCGGGACAGGGGGCGAGCAGTACTTC
14 | TRBJ2-7 | TRBV7-4 | - | few | CASSLGERTYEQYF | TGTGCCAGCAGCTTAGGCGAGCGAACTTACGAGCAGTACTTC
11 | TRBJ1-2 | TRBV7-2 | - | many | CASSSLGGTLF | TGTGCCAGCAGCTCCCTGGGGGGGACACTCTTC
18 | TRBJ2-7 | TRBV7-2 | TRBD2 | - | CASTPGTSGEFRPYEQYF | TGTGCCAGCACTCCCGGGACTAGCGGGGAGTTTCGCCCCTACGAGCAGTACTTC
13 | TRBJ1-1 | TRBV7-2 | - | many | CASSLYARAEAFF | TGTGCCAGCAGCTTATATGCTAGGGCTGAAGCTTTCTTT
15 | TRBJ2-2 | TRBV4-1 | - | - | CASSSGDSQSGELFF | TGCGCCAGCAGCTCGGGGGACAGCCAGAGTGGGGAGCTGTTTTTT
16 | TRBJ2-7 | TRBV7-2 | TRBD2 | few | CASSSGGSGSRYEQYF | TGTGCCAGCAGCTCAGGAGGTAGCGGGAGTCGATACGAGCAGTACTTC
16 | TRBJ2-1 | TRBV6-1 | - | - | CASSEDSINPLNEQFF | TGTGCCAGCAGTGAAGACAGCATCAACCCCCTCAATGAGCAGTTCTTC
15 | TRBJ1-1 | TRBV11-1 | - | few | CASSLPTRGRTEAFF | TGTGCCAGCAGCTTACCAACCCGGGGTAGAACTGAAGCTTTCTTT
16 | TRBJ2-7 | TRBV5-4 | - | few | CASSLGPLDRAYEQYF | TGTGCCAGCAGCTTGGGCCCTCTCGATAGGGCCTACGAGCAGTACTTC
19 | TRBJ2-3 | TRBV7-2 | TRBD2 | many | CASSLEGYRTSGFTDTQYF | TGTGCCAGCAGCTTAGAGGGGTACCGGACTAGCGGGTTCACAGATACGCAGTATTTT
13 | TRBJ1-4 | TRBV6-1 | TRBD1 | few | CASNGQGAEKLFF | TGTGCCAGCAATGGACAGGGGGCTGAAAAACTGTTTTTT
14 | TRBJ2-1 | TRBV7-9 | - | - | CASSLGGLLNEQFF | TGTGCCAGCAGCTTAGGCGGGTTGCTCAATGAGCAGTTCTTC
15 | TRBJ2-7 | TRBV7-9 | TRBD2 | - | CASSLWGSGTYEQYF | TGTGCCAGCAGCTTATGGGGTAGCGGGACCTACGAGCAGTACTTC
13 | TRBJ1-1 | TRBV20-1 | - | - | CSAPDRLNTEAFF | TGCAGTGCTCCAGACAGACTGAACACTGAAGCTTTCTTT
16 | TRBJ2-1 | TRBV7-6 | TRBD1 | few | CASSWSVGTGNNEQFF | TGTGCCAGCAGCTGGTCAGTCGGGACAGGGAACAATGAGCAGTTCTTC
14 | TRBJ2-7 | TRBV7-9 | TRBD1 | few | CASSERDREAEQYF | TGTGCCAGCAGCGAAAGGGACAGGGAGGCCGAGCAGTACTTC